A selection of T cell receptor beta chains follows, all from one sample in a study of blood T cell repertoires in COVID-19. TCRdb's table, derived via immunoSEQ multiplex PCR, lists solely in-frame clones and lacks some. The table has 340,000 or so clones, 86% seen once. Sequenced sample: PBMCs or T cells enriched from blood (not recorded which). The receptor source for this set is a woman between 40 and 50 years old with acute COVID-19. The CDR3 runs from the conserved cysteine through the conserved F or W. The D gene is left open where the match is weak. Clone size is shown for a subset of rows, as once, few, many or a class of expanded clone.

>.|.|TRBV18|TRBJ2-7
TGTGCCAGCTCACACCCTAATGACTACGAGCAGTACTTC
CASSHPNDYEQYF
>.|.|TRBV5-1|TRBJ2-1
TGCGCCAGCAGCTTGCTAGCGAAAGACAATGAGCAGTTCTTC
CASSLLAKDNEQFF
>.|TRBD1|TRBV3-1/TRBV3-2|TRBJ1-4
TGTGCCAGCAGCCTACGTCGGGACAGGGATGAAAAACTGTTTTTT
CASSLRRDRDEKLFF
>.|.|TRBV10-3|TRBJ2-5
TGTGCCATCAGTGATCTCAGACTAGGCGGTTCCGAGACCCAGTACTTC
CAISDLRLGGSETQYF
>once|TRBD1|TRBV19|TRBJ2-5
TGTGCCAGTAGCCACAGGACAGGGGACCAAGAGACCCAGTACTTC
CASSHRTGDQETQYF
>.|TRBD1|TRBV29-1|TRBJ1-1
TGCAGCGCTGACAGGGGGCCTGGCACTGAAGCTTTCTTT
CSADRGPGTEAFF
>once|.|TRBV3-1/TRBV3-2|TRBJ1-5
TGTGCCAGCAGCCAAGATATAGAGTACGATCAGCCCCAGCATTTT
CASSQDIEYDQPQHF
>.|TRBD2|TRBV7-9|TRBJ2-1
TGTGCCAGCAGCCCGAACCAAGGGACTAGCGGGAGCTCCTACAATGAGCAGTTCTTC
CASSPNQGTSGSSYNEQFF
>.|.|TRBV29-1|TRBJ2-3
TGCAGCGTTGACCAACTAGTGTTAAGCGGTCCAGATACGCAGTATTTT
CSVDQLVLSGPDTQYF
>.|TRBD1|TRBV11-3|TRBJ2-1
TGTGCCAGCAGCGGGACAGGGTGGAATGAGCAGTTCTTC
CASSGTGWNEQFF
>.|.|TRBV5-4|TRBJ1-2
TGTGCCAGCAGCTTCCCCCAAGGAGGCTATGGCTACACCTTC
CASSFPQGGYGYTF
>.|.|TRBV28|TRBJ1-4
TGTGCCAGCAGTTTCCTGGGGGCGGGCGAAAAACTGTTTTTT
CASSFLGAGEKLFF
>.|TRBD2|TRBV29-1|TRBJ2-5
TGCAGCGTTTCCAGGACGGCCGGCTCCAGGGAGGGCCAGTACTTC
CSVSRTAGSREGQYF
>.|.|TRBV4-3|TRBJ2-1
TGCGCCAGCAGCCCAGGCCCCGAGTCCTACCAGAACAATGAGCAGTTCTTC
CASSPGPESYQNNEQFF
>.|.|TRBV4-1|TRBJ1-2
TGCGCCAGCAGCCAAGAGGGCAGTCTTTATGGCTACACCTTC
CASSQEGSLYGYTF
>.|TRBD1|TRBV7-8|TRBJ1-1
TGTGCCAGCAGCTTAGAAGGGACAGGGAGGAACACTGAAGCTTTCTTT
CASSLEGTGRNTEAFF
>.|.|TRBV5-1|TRBJ1-1
TGCGCCAGCAGCTTGGTGTACGACAGCCCGGCTGAAGCTTTCTTT
CASSLVYDSPAEAFF
>.|.|TRBV27|TRBJ1-2
TGTGCCAGCAGTCTCTCAATAACAGGGAGTGGAATTGGCTACACCTTC
CASSLSITGSGIGYTF
>.|.|TRBV6-5|TRBJ2-7
TGTGCCAGCAGTCAACACCACGAGCAGTACTTC
CASSQHHEQYF
>.|.|TRBV11-2|TRBJ2-2
TGTGCCAGCAGCTTAGACCCAAGGCAGGGATTAACCGGGGAGCTGTTTTTT
CASSLDPRQGLTGELFF
>.|TRBD1|TRBV10-3|TRBJ2-7
TGTGCCATCAGGGGGGACAGTTCGGCCTACGAGCAGTACTTC
CAIRGDSSAYEQYF
>.|.|TRBV10-3|TRBJ1-6
TGTGCCATCAGTGACCGCTCCGACAGATACTATAATTCACCCCTCCACTTT
CAISDRSDRYYNSPLHF